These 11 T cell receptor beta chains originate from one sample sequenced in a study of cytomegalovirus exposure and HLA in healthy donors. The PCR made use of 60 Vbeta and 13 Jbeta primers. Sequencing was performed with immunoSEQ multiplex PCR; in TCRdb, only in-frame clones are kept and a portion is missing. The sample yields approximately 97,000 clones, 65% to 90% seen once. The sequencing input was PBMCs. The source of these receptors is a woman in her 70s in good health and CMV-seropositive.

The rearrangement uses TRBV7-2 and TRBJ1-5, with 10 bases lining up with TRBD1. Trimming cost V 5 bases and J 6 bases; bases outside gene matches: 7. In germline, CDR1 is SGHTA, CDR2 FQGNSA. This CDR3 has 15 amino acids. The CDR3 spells CASSIRQGAGQPQHF. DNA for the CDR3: TGTGCCAGCAGCATCAGACAGGGGGCGGGTCAGCCCCAGCATTTT.

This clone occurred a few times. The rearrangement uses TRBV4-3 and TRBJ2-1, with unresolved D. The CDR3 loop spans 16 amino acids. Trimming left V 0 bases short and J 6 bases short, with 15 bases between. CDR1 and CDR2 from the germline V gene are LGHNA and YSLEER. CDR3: CASSQERQWMVNEQFF. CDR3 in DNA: TGCGCCAGCAGCCAAGAGAGGCAGTGGATGGTCAATGAGCAGTTCTTC.

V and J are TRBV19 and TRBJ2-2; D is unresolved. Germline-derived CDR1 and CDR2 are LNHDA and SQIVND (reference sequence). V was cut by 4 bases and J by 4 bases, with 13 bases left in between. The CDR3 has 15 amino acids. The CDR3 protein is CASSNGPRLTGELFF. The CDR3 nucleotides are TGTGCCAGTAGTAACGGTCCCCGCCTCACCGGGGAGCTGTTTTTT.

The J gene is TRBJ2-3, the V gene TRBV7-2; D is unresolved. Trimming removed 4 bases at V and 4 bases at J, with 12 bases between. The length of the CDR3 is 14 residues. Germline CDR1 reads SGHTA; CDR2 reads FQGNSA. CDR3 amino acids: CASSSPRLADTQYF. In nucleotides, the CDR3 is TGTGCCAGCAGCTCCCCACGGTTGGCAGATACGCAGTATTTT.

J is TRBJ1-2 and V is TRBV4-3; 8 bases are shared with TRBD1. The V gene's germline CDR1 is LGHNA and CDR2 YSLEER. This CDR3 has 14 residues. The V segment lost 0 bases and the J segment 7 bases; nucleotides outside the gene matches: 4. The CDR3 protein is CASSQDRTGLGYTF. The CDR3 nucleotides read TGCGCCAGCAGCCAAGATCGGACAGGGCTTGGCTACACCTTC.

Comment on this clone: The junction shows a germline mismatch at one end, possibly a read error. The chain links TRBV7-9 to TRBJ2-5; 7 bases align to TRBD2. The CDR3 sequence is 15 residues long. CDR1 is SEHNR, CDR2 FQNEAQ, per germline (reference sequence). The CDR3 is CSSSLGDGGFETQYF. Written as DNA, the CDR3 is TGTTCCAGCAGCTTGGGGGACGGGGGGTTTGAGACCCAGTACTTC.

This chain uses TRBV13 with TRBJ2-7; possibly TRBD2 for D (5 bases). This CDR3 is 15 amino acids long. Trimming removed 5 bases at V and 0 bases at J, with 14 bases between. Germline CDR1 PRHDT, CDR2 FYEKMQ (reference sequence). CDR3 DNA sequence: TGTGCCAGCAGCGCCCGGGGAGACCCCTCCTACGAGCAGTACTTC. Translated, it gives CASSARGDPSYEQYF. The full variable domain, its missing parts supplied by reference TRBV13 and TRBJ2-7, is AAGVIQSPRHLIKEKRETATLKCYPIPRHDTVYWYQQGPGQDPQFLISFYEKMQSDKGSIPDRFSAQQFSDYHSELNMSSLELGDSALYFCASSARGDPSYEQYFGPGTRLTVT.

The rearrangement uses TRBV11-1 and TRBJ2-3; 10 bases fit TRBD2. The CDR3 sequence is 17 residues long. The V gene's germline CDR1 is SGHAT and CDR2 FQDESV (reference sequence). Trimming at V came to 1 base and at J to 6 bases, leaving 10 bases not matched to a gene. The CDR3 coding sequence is TGTGCCAGCAGCTTAGATTGGCTAGCGGGAGCAACTGATACGCAGTATTTT. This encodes CASSLDWLAGATDTQYF.

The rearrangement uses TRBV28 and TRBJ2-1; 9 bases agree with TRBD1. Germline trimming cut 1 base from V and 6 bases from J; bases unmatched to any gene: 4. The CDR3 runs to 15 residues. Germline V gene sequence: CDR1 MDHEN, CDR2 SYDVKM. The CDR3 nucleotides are TGTGCCAGCAGTTTATTACAGGGGGCCGGCAATGAGCAGTTCTTC. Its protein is CASSLLQGAGNEQFF.

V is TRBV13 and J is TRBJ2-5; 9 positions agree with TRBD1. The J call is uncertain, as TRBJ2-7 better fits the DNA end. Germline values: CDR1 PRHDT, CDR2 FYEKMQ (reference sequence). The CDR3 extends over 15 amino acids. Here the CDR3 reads CASRRDRDSSYEQYF. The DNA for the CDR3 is TGTGCCAGCAGGCGGGACAGGGACAGCTCCTACGAGCAGTACTTC.

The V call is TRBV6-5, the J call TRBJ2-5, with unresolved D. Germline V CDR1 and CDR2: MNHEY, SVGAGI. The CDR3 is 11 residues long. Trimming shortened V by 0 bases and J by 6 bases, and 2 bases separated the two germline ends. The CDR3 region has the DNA TGTGCCAGCAGTTACTCTAAGACCCAGTACTTC. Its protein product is CASSYSKTQYF.